The 7 T cell receptor beta chains presented below share a single source sample, sequenced in a study of T cells in Graves' hyperthyroidism and ophthalmopathy. Amplification targeted TCR beta CDR3 regions from RNA transcripts. The TCR CDR3 was amplified in a first-round RT-PCR using the HTBI primer set. In TCRdb, the multiplex PCR reads were re-called with MiXCR into one record per CDR3 protein. The table has approximately 700,000 distinct CDR3 sequences, about a sixth seen once. The sample taken for sequencing was blood. These receptor sequences come from a man aged 18-30 years with Graves' hyperthyroidism.

This clonotype came up many times. The genes are TRBV7-8 and TRBJ2-7; TRBD1 aligns across 8 bases. Germline lookup yields CDR1 SGHVS and CDR2 FQNEAQ. The CDR3 consists of 17 residues. J gave up 7 bases and V 6 bases, and 20 bases lay outside the gene matches. This chain's CDR3 is CASSFRTPGQAAREQYF. The CDR3 DNA is TGTGCCAGCAGTTTCCGAACACCGGGACAGGCCGCCCGGGAGCAGTACTTC.

This clonotype was counted a few times. The rearrangement uses TRBV4-1 and TRBJ2-5, with a possible D match to TRBD2 (5 bases). This CDR3 is 16 amino acids long. CDR1 is MGHRA, CDR2 YSYEKL, per germline. Trimming left V 3 bases short and J 2 bases short, with 16 bases between. CDR3 loop: CASSHVGRKPQETQYF. CDR3 DNA sequence: TGCGCCAGCAGCCACGTTGGGAGAAAACCTCAAGAGACCCAGTACTTC.

There are a few counts of this clonotype. This rearrangement joins TRBV28 to TRBJ1-2; D is undetermined. The germline V gene encodes CDR1 MDHEN and CDR2 SYDVKM. V lost 1 base to trimming and J lost 5 bases, with 17 bases between them. The CDR3 totals 16 residues. CDR3 loop: CASSLSPSGSAYGYTF. Written as DNA, the CDR3 is TGTGCCAGCAGTTTATCACCGTCCGGGTCAGCATATGGCTACACCTTC.

This clonotype was detected many times. This chain joins TRBV29-1 and TRBJ2-5; 7 positions agree with TRBD1. The length of the CDR3 is 15 residues. Germline trimming cut 6 bases from V and 2 bases from J; bases unmatched to any gene: 12. CDR1 is SQVTM, CDR2 ANQGSEA, per germline. The DNA of the CDR3 is TGCAGCGTGACAGGGCTGGGTGAAATACAAGAGACCCAGTACTTC. It specifies CSVTGLGEIQETQYF.

This clonotype was seen ten or more times. V is TRBV20-1 and J is TRBJ1-1; D is unclear. Germline V CDR1 and CDR2: DFQATT, SNEGSKA (reference sequence). The CDR3 is 12 residues long. V was pared by 7 bases and J by 1 base, with 10 bases between. The CDR3 loop is CSVSPGNTEAFF. The CDR3 nucleotides read TGCAGTGTCAGTCCGGGGAACACTGAAGCTTTCTTT.

V gene TRBV27 combines with J gene TRBJ2-1; 13 nucleotides agree with TRBD2. The germline CDR1 and CDR2 sequences are MNHEY and SMNVEV (reference sequence). The CDR3 loop spans 16 amino acids. Unmatched junction bases numbered 7, after V lost 4 bases and J lost 7 bases. The CDR3: CASSSLTSGRQNEQFF. Written as DNA, the CDR3 is TGTGCCAGCAGTTCATTGACTAGCGGGAGGCAGAATGAGCAGTTCTTC.

The chain recombines TRBV13 with TRBJ1-2, with D perhaps matching TRBD1 (6 bases). Trimming left V 6 bases short and J 2 bases short, with 10 bases between. There are 13 residues in the CDR3. CDR1 PRHDT and CDR2 FYEKMQ come from the germline V gene (reference sequence). The CDR3 is CASRKGENYGYTF. CDR3 coding DNA: TGTGCCAGCAGGAAGGGGGAGAACTATGGCTACACCTTC.